A selection of T cell receptor beta chains follows, all from one sample in a study of T cell changes during pregnancy in multiple sclerosis. Profiled with immunoSEQ multiplex PCR; TCRdb holds only in-frame clones, not every one. The sample holds about 55,000 clones, roughly 92% seen once. The sample consisted of CD8+ T cells from peripheral blood mononuclear cells, taken in the third trimester of pregnancy. The source of these receptors is a female donor with multiple sclerosis, enrolled in a pregnancy study. The CDR3 runs from the conserved cysteine through the conserved F or W. D genes are given only for firm matches. Clone size appears in some rows only: once, few, many, or a class for an expanded clone.

V gene: TRBV5-5
clone size: -
J gene: TRBJ1-2
D gene: -
CDR3 DNA: TGTGCCAGCAGCGCCCCCAACATGGGCCCGGGGGGCTACACCTTC
CDR3 protein: CASSAPNMGPGGYTF

V gene: TRBV7-6
clone size: -
J gene: TRBJ1-2
D gene: -
CDR3 DNA: TGTGCCAGCAGCTCTAGTCTCCAGACTAACTATGGCTACACCTTC
CDR3 protein: CASSSSLQTNYGYTF

V gene: TRBV10-3
clone size: -
J gene: TRBJ1-1
D gene: TRBD1
CDR3 DNA: TGTGCCATCAGTGAGCCTGGGACAGGCTATGAAGCTTTCTTT
CDR3 protein: CAISEPGTGYEAFF

V gene: TRBV10-3
clone size: -
J gene: TRBJ1-1
D gene: -
CDR3 DNA: TGTGCCATCAGTGAGTCCGGGGAGAACACTGAAGCTTTCTTT
CDR3 protein: CAISESGENTEAFF

V gene: TRBV19
clone size: -
J gene: TRBJ2-1
D gene: -
CDR3 DNA: TGTGCCAGTACGGGACACGCCGGGCAAGAGCAGTTCTTC
CDR3 protein: CASTGHAGQEQFF

V gene: TRBV30
clone size: -
J gene: TRBJ2-1
D gene: TRBD2
CDR3 DNA: TGTGCCTGTCTGACTAGCCCCAATGAGCAGTTCTTC
CDR3 protein: CACLTSPNEQFF

V gene: TRBV4-1
clone size: -
J gene: TRBJ2-1
D gene: TRBD2
CDR3 DNA: TGCGCCAGCAGCCAAGGTAGCGGGATGGAGAATGAGCAGTTCTTC
CDR3 protein: CASSQGSGMENEQFF

V gene: TRBV19
clone size: -
J gene: TRBJ2-2
D gene: -
CDR3 DNA: TGTGCCAGTAGTCCCCGACAGGGTACCCTCTCAGCGGGAGTCATAAACACCGGGGAGCTGTTTTTT
CDR3 protein: CASSPRQGTLSAGVINTGELFF

V gene: TRBV18
clone size: -
J gene: TRBJ2-2
D gene: TRBD1
CDR3 DNA: TGTGCCAGCTCACCACCGGACAGGGCGAACACCGGGGAGCTGTTTTTT
CDR3 protein: CASSPPDRANTGELFF

V gene: TRBV6-4
clone size: -
J gene: TRBJ2-1
D gene: TRBD1
CDR3 DNA: TGTGCCAGCAGTGACTCCCATCTACAGGGGTACAATGAGCAGTTCTTC
CDR3 protein: CASSDSHLQGYNEQFF

V gene: TRBV6-1
clone size: -
J gene: TRBJ1-5
D gene: -
CDR3 DNA: TGTGCCAGCAGTGAAGTACAGGTTCAGCCCCAGCATTTT
CDR3 protein: CASSEVQVQPQHF

V gene: TRBV28
clone size: -
J gene: TRBJ2-2
D gene: TRBD2
CDR3 DNA: TGTGCCAGCATCACCTGGACTAGCGATTCGGAGAACACCGGGGAGCTGTTTTTT
CDR3 protein: CASITWTSDSENTGELFF

V gene: TRBV19
clone size: -
J gene: TRBJ2-7
D gene: -
CDR3 DNA: TGTGCCAGTAGTTCTTCGACAGCCTACGAGCAGTACTTC
CDR3 protein: CASSSSTAYEQYF

V gene: TRBV7-9
clone size: -
J gene: TRBJ2-1
D gene: -
CDR3 DNA: TGTGCCAGCAGTTTCTCAGGCAATGAGCAGTTCTTC
CDR3 protein: CASSFSGNEQFF

V gene: TRBV28
clone size: -
J gene: TRBJ2-7
D gene: TRBD2
CDR3 DNA: TGTGCCAGCAGTTTCGGACTAGCGGGAGTGATCTACGAGCAGTACTTC
CDR3 protein: CASSFGLAGVIYEQYF

V gene: TRBV19
clone size: -
J gene: TRBJ2-3
D gene: TRBD2
CDR3 DNA: TGTGCCAGTAGTATGACTAGCGGGAGGGATACGCAGTATTTT
CDR3 protein: CASSMTSGRDTQYF

V gene: TRBV5-1
clone size: once
J gene: TRBJ2-1
D gene: TRBD2
CDR3 DNA: TGCGCCAGCAGGGACACTTTTGCGGGAGGGTCCGACAATGAGCAGTTCTTC
CDR3 protein: CASRDTFAGGSDNEQFF

V gene: TRBV5-6
clone size: -
J gene: TRBJ2-7
D gene: TRBD2
CDR3 DNA: TGTGCCAGCAGCTTTGGCGGGGGTATCTTCTACGAGCAGTACTTC
CDR3 protein: CASSFGGGIFYEQYF

V gene: TRBV7-9
clone size: -
J gene: TRBJ2-1
D gene: TRBD1
CDR3 DNA: TGTGCCAGCAGCTTAGCAGGGGGCGGGTTTTACAATGAGCAGTTCTTC
CDR3 protein: CASSLAGGGFYNEQFF

V gene: TRBV7-9
clone size: -
J gene: TRBJ1-1
D gene: TRBD1
CDR3 DNA: TGTGCCAGCAGCTTCTACCCCCCCCGGGACAGGGATACTGAAGCTTTCTTT
CDR3 protein: CASSFYPPRDRDTEAFF